A single sample is the source of the 23 T cell receptor beta chains below, sequenced in a study of control samples from healthy donors and cancer patients. The assay was immunoSEQ multiplex PCR, and TCRdb's table has in-frame clones only and misses some. This sample carries approximately 120,000 clones, roughly nine tenths of them seen once, and the ten largest clones take around 2%. The sequencing sample was made of blood. Receptors were obtained from a man younger than 35 in good health.

This sequence joins TRBV5-1 and TRBJ2-3; 7 positions agree with TRBD1. Germline V CDR1 and CDR2: SGHRS, YFSETQ. V was pared by 5 bases and J by 4 bases, with 7 bases of the junction left unmatched. This CDR3 spans 14 amino acids. In DNA, the CDR3 is TGCGCCAGCAGACCGACAGGGAGCGCAGATACGCAGTATTTT. Translated: CASRPTGSADTQYF.

J is TRBJ2-2 and V is TRBV9, with TRBD1 matching 10 bases. The CDR3 has 15 amino acids. Germline CDR1 and CDR2: SGDLS and YYNGEE. The V gene end was trimmed by 4 bases and the J gene end by 6 bases; junction bases not matched to a gene: 6. The CDR3 protein is CASSPRDRGPGELFF. In DNA, the CDR3 is TGTGCCAGCAGCCCCCGGGACAGGGGCCCCGGGGAGCTGTTTTTT.

The chain has TRBV2 and TRBJ1-5, with D tentatively TRBD1 (5 bases). V was trimmed by 8 bases and J by 2 bases, leaving 10 bases between them. CDR1 is SNHLY, CDR2 FYNNEI, per germline. This CDR3 comprises 13 residues. The DNA for the CDR3 is TGTGCCAGCCTTGGACACGGCAATCAGCCCCAGCATTTT. Translating it yields CASLGHGNQPQHF.

The genes are TRBV5-1 and TRBJ2-7, with 12 nucleotides matching TRBD2. V trimming: 2 bases; J trimming: 4 bases; junction bases outside the gene matches: 16. Germline CDR1 is SGHRS and CDR2 is YFSETQ. CDR3 length: 19 residues. The CDR3 loop is CASSLPGRRLAGDLYEQYF. CDR3 nucleotide sequence: TGCGCCAGCAGCTTACCGGGACGGCGACTAGCGGGAGACCTTTACGAGCAGTACTTC.

The V and J genes are TRBV5-4 and TRBJ1-1; D not resolved. Trimming shortened V by 3 bases and J by 1 base, and 7 bases separated the two germline ends. Per the germline V gene, CDR1 is SGHNT and CDR2 is YYREEE (reference sequence). The CDR3 sequence is 13 residues long. The CDR3 protein is CASSSRPNTEAFF. CDR3 coding DNA: TGTGCCAGCAGCTCCCGACCGAACACTGAAGCTTTCTTT.

This clone was observed a handful of times. This chain joins TRBV18 and TRBJ2-3; D is perhaps TRBD2 (6 bases). Trimming removed 0 bases from V and 1 base from J, with 8 bases in between. The V gene's germline CDR1 is KGHSH and CDR2 LQKENI. The CDR3 totals 15 residues. CDR3 nucleotides: TGTGCCAGCTCACCACCGACTAGTCGCACAGATACGCAGTATTTT. It encodes CASSPPTSRTDTQYF. The variable domain in full, with the rest retrieved from reference TRBV18 and TRBJ2-3, is NAGVMQNPRHLVRRRGQEARLRCSPMKGHSHVYWYRQLPEEGLKFMVYLQKENIIDESGMPKERFSAEFPKEGPSILRIQQVVRGDSAAYFCASSPPTSRTDTQYFGPGTRLTVL.

The gene calls are TRBV25-1 and TRBJ2-1; 7 bases agree with TRBD1. Germline V gene lookup returns CDR1 MGHDK and CDR2 SYGVNS. After removal of 1 base from V and 7 bases from J, the junction contained 4 bases not matched to a gene. The CDR3 loop spans 14 amino acids. The CDR3 loop is CASSESVQGNEQFF. The DNA of the CDR3 is TGTGCCAGCAGTGAATCAGTACAGGGGAATGAGCAGTTCTTC. Full variable domain (missing parts from reference TRBV25-1 and TRBJ2-1): EADIYQTPRYLVIGTGKKITLECSQTMGHDKMYWYQQDPGMELHLIHYSYGVNSTEKGDLSSESTVSRIRTEHFPLTLESARPSHTSQYLCASSESVQGNEQFFGPGTRLTVL.

The genes are TRBV14 and TRBJ2-7; D is possibly TRBD2 (6 bases). There are 16 residues in the CDR3. Germline V CDR1 and CDR2: SGHDN, FVKESK. The V gene lost 3 bases and the J gene lost 2 bases, with 17 bases spanning the gap. CDR3 nucleotide sequence: TGTGCCAGCAGCCAGATCCACGGGAGTTCCGCCTACGAGCAGTACTTC. Its translation is CASSQIHGSSAYEQYF.

The chain has TRBV9 and TRBJ1-2; TRBD1 might be the D (5 bases). V lost 5 bases to trimming and J lost 8 bases, with 19 bases between them. Per germline, CDR1 SGDLS and CDR2 YYNGEE. CDR3 size: 14 residues. CDR3 bases: TGTGCCAGCAGTGTCGGGACGTGGTACGGGGGCTACACCTTC. Protein sequence: CASSVGTWYGGYTF. Based on the CDR3 plus reference TRBV9 and TRBJ1-2, the full variable domain is DSGVTQTPKHLITATGQRVTLRCSPRSGDLSVYWYQQSLDQGLQFLIQYYNGEERAKGNILERFSAQQFPDLHSELNLSSLELGDSALYFCASSVGTWYGGYTFGSGTRLTVV.

V gene TRBV11-3 combines with J gene TRBJ2-1, with D tentatively TRBD1 or TRBD2 (5 bases each). Trimming removed 1 base at V and 4 bases at J, with 14 bases between. Germline CDR1 and CDR2: SGHNT and YENEEA. The length of the CDR3 is 16 residues. The CDR3 loop is CASSLVPGLLYNEQFF. For the CDR3, the DNA is TGTGCCAGCAGCTTAGTTCCGGGGCTTTTGTACAATGAGCAGTTCTTC.

The chain recombines TRBV19 with TRBJ1-5; 7 nucleotides align to TRBD1. This CDR3 has 14 amino acids. Germline lookup yields CDR1 LNHDA and CDR2 SQIVND (reference sequence). With 5 bases clipped from V and 5 bases from J, the junction kept 6 bases outside the gene matches. CDR3 region: CASSPGQRYQPQHF. The CDR3 bases are TGTGCCAGTAGTCCGGGACAGCGATATCAGCCCCAGCATTTT.

The chain couples TRBV15 to TRBJ1-1; D gene uncertain. There are 14 residues in the CDR3. Trimming shortened V by 3 bases and J by 0 bases, and 8 bases separated the two germline ends. Looked up from germline, CDR1 is LNHNV and CDR2 is YYDKDF (reference sequence). The CDR3 DNA reads as TGTGCCACCAGCAGTCACAGCGTGAACACTGAAGCTTTCTTT. It encodes CATSSHSVNTEAFF.

The rearrangement links TRBV12-3 or TRBV12-4 to TRBJ1-5; D call uncertain. V gave up 2 bases and J gave up 6 bases, with 8 bases separating them. The CDR3 length is 13 residues. The CDR3 coding sequence is TGTGCCAGCAGTTTAAGGGATCCTCAGCCCCAGCATTTT. It translates to CASSLRDPQPQHF.

This sequence joins TRBV7-2 and TRBJ1-2; D is unclear. Germline lookup yields CDR1 SGHTA and CDR2 FQGNSA. Trimming left V 5 bases short and J 5 bases short, with 9 bases between. The CDR3 consists of 12 residues. DNA of the CDR3: TGTGCCAGCAGCCTAACGGGTTATGGCTACACCTTC. This gives the protein CASSLTGYGYTF.

This chain connects TRBV12-1 to TRBJ1-3; the listed D gene, TRBD1, was not tested against the DNA. TRBV12-1 is given as a pseudogene. The CDR3 length is 15 residues. The chain's CDR3 is CASSFAWTAGNTIYF. CDR3 sequence (DNA): TGTGCCAGCAGCTTTGCCTGGACAGCCGGAAACACCATATATTTT.

This clone is a singleton in its sample. This sequence joins TRBV25-1 and TRBJ2-7; D not resolved. There are 13 residues in the CDR3. Germline CDR1 MGHDK, CDR2 SYGVNS. V lost 3 bases, J lost 2 bases, and 8 bases lay in between. This CDR3 reads CASSDSRPYEQYF. In DNA, the CDR3 is TGTGCCAGCAGTGATTCAAGACCCTACGAGCAGTACTTC.

The table lists this clone with a count of one. The CDR3 reads CASSVLNQPQHF. For the CDR3, the DNA is TGTGCCAGCAGTGTCCTTAATCAGCCCCAGCATTTT. The V call is TRBV12-3 or TRBV12-4, the J call TRBJ1-5; D call uncertain. V gave up 5 bases and J gave up 4 bases, with 6 bases separating them. The CDR3 contains 12 residues.

The rearrangement joins TRBV2 to TRBJ2-3, with TRBD2 identical over 9 bases. Per germline, CDR1 SNHLY and CDR2 FYNNEI. The CDR3 has 15 residues. The ends lost 10 bases at V and 5 bases at J; junction bases unmatched: 13. The CDR3 is CATRSGSGSQDTQYF. In nucleotides, the CDR3 is TGTGCCACCCGCAGCGGTAGCGGGAGTCAAGATACGCAGTATTTT.

This clone showed up just a few times. The V gene is TRBV4-1, the J gene TRBJ1-5; no firm D call. The CDR3 totals 14 residues. Deletions cut 0 bases from V and 5 bases from J, with 8 bases between. From germline, CDR1 is MGHRA and CDR2 YSYEKL. CDR3 nucleotide sequence: TGCGCCAGCAGCCAAGAAGCCGGGTATCAGCCCCAGCATTTT. Its translation: CASSQEAGYQPQHF.

J is TRBJ2-5 and V is TRBV7-3; 7 bases match TRBD1. With 0 bases clipped from V and 1 base from J, the junction kept 2 bases outside the gene matches. Germline V gene sequence: CDR1 SGHTA, CDR2 FQGTGA. This CDR3 is 15 amino acids long. CDR3 nucleotide sequence: TGTGCCAGCAGCTTAACGGGACAGCGCCAAGAGACCCAGTACTTC. It translates to CASSLTGQRQETQYF.

V usage is TRBV24-1 and J usage is TRBJ2-1, with D perhaps being TRBD1 or TRBD2 (5 bases each). Germline CDR1 and CDR2: KGHDR and SFDVKD. This CDR3 is built from 15 residues. Deletions cut 0 bases from V and 2 bases from J, with 7 bases between. The CDR3 coding sequence is TGTGCCACCAGTGATTTGGGGGGACCCTACAATGAGCAGTTCTTC. This encodes CATSDLGGPYNEQFF.

The genes are TRBV29-1 and TRBJ2-3; D gene ambiguous. The CDR3 covers 12 residues. The V end lost 3 bases, the J end lost 0 bases, and 4 bases lay between the germline ends. Germline V lookup: CDR1 SQVTM, CDR2 ANQGSEA. The CDR3 spells CSVEYSTDTQYF. In nucleotides, the CDR3 is TGCAGCGTTGAGTACAGCACAGATACGCAGTATTTT.

V and J are TRBV11-2 and TRBJ2-7; D is unresolved. Germline-derived CDR1 and CDR2 are SGHAT and FQNNGV. The V gene lost 1 base and the J gene lost 6 bases, with 10 bases spanning the gap. The CDR3 covers 13 residues. CDR3 loop: CASSLAPISEQYF. The CDR3 DNA reads TGTGCCAGCAGCTTAGCACCCATCAGCGAGCAGTACTTC.